This T cell receptor (beta chain) was identified in a study of metastatic and nonmetastatic thyroid tumors. Until they underwent thyroid surgery, no patient had received any treatment. This clone is large (0.1 to 1%) by share. V lost 4 bases and J lost 0, with 16 bases in between. CDR3 length equals 17 residues. Germline CDR1 LGHDT, CDR2 YNNKEL (reference sequence). Via MiXCR, TCRdb re-called the PCR reads. The table includes some 11,000 clones, approximately 35% detected once. The specimen was tumor tissue. This chain joins TRBV3-1 and TRBJ1-3; TRBD1 is a possible D gene (5 bases). The source of this sequence is a female donor with papillary thyroid cancer or a benign thyroid nodule (not recorded which). Some clones in this sample may be carry-over from other donors' samples. The CDR3: CASSPTQLGGSGNTIYF. CDR3 bases: TGTGCCAGCAGCCCTACCCAATTGGGGGGCTCTGGAAACACCATATATTTT. The variable domain in full, completed from reference TRBV3-1 and TRBJ1-3, reads DTAVSQTPKYLVTQMGNDKSIKCEQNLGHDTMYWYKQDSKKFLKIMFSYNNKELIINETVPNRFSPKSPDKAHLNLHINSLELGDSAVYFCASSPTQLGGSGNTIYFGEGSWLTVV.